Listed below are T cell receptor beta chains from one sample, sequenced in a study of patients and donors after allogeneic stem cell transplantation. TCRdb passed the RT-PCR reads through MiXCR, listing each CDR3 protein once. This table has roughly 960,000 distinct CDR3 sequences, roughly 18% appearing once. Sequenced sample: blood, either unsorted or a sorted T cell fraction (not recorded which). The receptors come from a human donor who was either an allogeneic HSCT recipient or a stem cell or donor lymphocyte infusion donor (not recorded which). It is not recorded whose cells these are; they may come from a transplant donor. Both conserved end residues are part of each CDR3. The order of the fields is D gene, J gene, clone size, V gene, CDR3 protein, CDR3 DNA. D genes are given only for firm matches. A row's size may be missing; if present it is once, few, many or a size class.

. | TRBJ2-1 | few | TRBV5-1 | CASGTPGNNEQFF | TGCGCCAGCGGGACTCCTGGAAACAATGAGCAGTTCTTC
TRBD1 | TRBJ1-5 | . | TRBV11-2 | CASRLKQGEESNQPQHF | TGTGCCAGCAGACTAAAACAGGGGGAGGAGAGCAATCAGCCCCAGCATTTT
TRBD1 | TRBJ2-3 | . | TRBV7-3 | CASSLNRGQADTQYF | TGTGCCAGCAGCTTGAACAGGGGGCAGGCAGATACGCAGTATTTT
. | TRBJ2-2 | . | TRBV7-2 | CASSPNGQASGELFF | TGTGCCAGCAGCCCCAACGGGCAGGCGTCCGGGGAGCTGTTTTTT
. | TRBJ2-5 | . | TRBV14 | CASSLGRFGTLLRETQYF | TGTGCCAGCAGCCTAGGACGATTCGGGACACTTCTACGGGAGACCCAGTACTTC
. | TRBJ1-2 | . | TRBV6-1 | CASSLGTAGYTF | TGTGCCAGCAGTTTGGGGACTGCCGGCTACACCTTC
. | TRBJ1-1 | . | TRBV9 | CASSVETASEAFF | TGTGCCAGCAGCGTAGAGACGGCCTCCGAAGCTTTCTTT
TRBD1 | TRBJ2-3 | few | TRBV7-2 | CASRAGTGAFADTQYF | TGTGCCAGCAGGGCCGGGACAGGCGCGTTCGCAGATACGCAGTATTTT
. | TRBJ2-7 | few | TRBV27 | CASSSRSSYEQYF | TGTGCCAGCAGTTCAAGGAGCTCCTACGAGCAGTACTTC
. | TRBJ2-7 | few | TRBV29-1 | CSASPSEYEQYF | TGCAGCGCGTCGCCGTCAGAGTACGAGCAGTACTTC
. | TRBJ2-7 | . | TRBV7-9 | CASARQDYEQYF | TGTGCCAGCGCGCGGCAGGACTACGAGCAGTACTTC
TRBD2 | TRBJ2-3 | few | TRBV4-1 | CASSQERLAGTTDTQYF | TGCGCCAGCAGCCAAGAAAGACTAGCGGGGACCACAGATACGCAGTATTTT
TRBD2 | TRBJ2-1 | . | TRBV5-1 | CASRLGGSTYNEQFF | TGCGCCAGCAGACTAGGCGGGAGTACCTACAATGAGCAGTTCTTC
TRBD2 | TRBJ2-5 | few | TRBV20-1 | CSPKAPAGDKETQYF | TGCAGTCCTAAGGCCCCGGCGGGGGATAAAGAGACCCAGTACTTC
. | TRBJ1-6 | . | TRBV25-1 | CASSAGSFLHF | TGTGCCAGCAGCGCAGGGTCGTTCCTCCACTTT
TRBD2 | TRBJ2-7 | few | TRBV6-5 | CASSFRTSGFPYEQYF | TGTGCCAGCAGTTTTCGGACTAGCGGGTTTCCCTACGAGCAGTACTTC
TRBD2 | TRBJ2-3 | few | TRBV7-2 | CASSSPGTRDQGDTQYF | TGTGCCAGCAGCTCGCCAGGGACTAGAGATCAGGGAGATACGCAGTATTTT
TRBD1 | TRBJ2-7 | . | TRBV28 | CASRGTGAPYEQYF | TGTGCCAGCAGGGGGACAGGGGCACCATACGAGCAGTACTTC
TRBD2 | TRBJ2-1 | few | TRBV4-1 | CASSPTAGLAGVSNEQFF | TGCGCCAGCAGCCCGACAGCGGGACTAGCGGGAGTCAGCAATGAGCAGTTCTTC
. | TRBJ2-2 | . | TRBV7-2 | CASSSRPGKTGELFF | TGTGCCAGCAGCTCCCGGCCAGGGAAGACCGGGGAGCTGTTTTTT
. | TRBJ2-2 | many | TRBV7-9 | CASSLGAQTGELFF | TGTGCCAGCAGCTTAGGGGCGCAAACCGGGGAGCTGTTTTTT
TRBD1 | TRBJ1-3 | . | TRBV29-1 | CSVEGQVGNTIYF | TGCAGCGTGGAAGGACAGGTGGGAAACACCATATATTTT
. | TRBJ2-1 | once | TRBV27 | CASSFLDAGEQFF | TGTGCCAGCAGTTTCCTCGACGCGGGGGAGCAGTTCTTC
. | TRBJ1-1 | . | TRBV27 | CASSLSLGKNTEAFF | TGTGCCAGCAGTTTATCGCTGGGAAAGAACACTGAAGCTTTCTTT
. | TRBJ1-1 | . | TRBV5-1 | CASTKDADWGTEAFF | TGCGCCAGCACAAAGGACGCCGATTGGGGAACTGAAGCTTTCTTT
TRBD2 | TRBJ2-1 | few | TRBV11-2 | CASSSLAAYNEQFF | TGTGCCAGCAGCTCCCTAGCGGCCTACAATGAGCAGTTCTTC
TRBD1 | TRBJ1-2 | . | TRBV7-2 | CASSAKTGGYYGYTF | TGTGCCAGCAGCGCAAAGACAGGGGGATACTATGGCTACACCTTC
. | TRBJ2-3 | many | TRBV12-3/TRBV12-4 | CASSLDTDTQYF | TGTGCCAGCAGCTTGGACACAGATACGCAGTATTTT
. | TRBJ1-2 | few | TRBV7-2 | CASSSPGGIPYGYTF | TGTGCCAGCAGCTCACCGGGGGGGATCCCATATGGCTACACCTTC
TRBD1 | TRBJ1-5 | few | TRBV6-1 | CASSRGGQNLRSGNQPQHF | TGTGCCAGCAGTCGGGGGGGACAGAACTTAAGGAGTGGCAATCAGCCCCAGCATTTT
TRBD2 | TRBJ2-5 | . | TRBV20-1 | CSARDALGLAGQETQYF | TGCAGTGCTAGAGATGCTTTGGGACTAGCGGGCCAAGAGACCCAGTACTTC
. | TRBJ1-2 | few | TRBV6-1 | CASRFGTANYGYTF | TGTGCCAGCAGGTTCGGGACGGCGAACTATGGCTACACCTTC
TRBD1 | TRBJ1-1 | few | TRBV9 | CASSVNRGLNTEAFF | TGTGCCAGCAGCGTTAACAGGGGGCTTAACACTGAAGCTTTCTTT
. | TRBJ1-5 | . | TRBV19 | CASSIKRDQPQHF | TGTGCCAGTAGTATAAAGCGCGATCAGCCCCAGCATTTT
. | TRBJ1-4 | . | TRBV20-1 | CSAQQGKEKLFF | TGCAGTGCTCAACAGGGAAAGGAAAAACTGTTTTTT
TRBD2 | TRBJ2-1 | . | TRBV6-1 | CASAGERGSSYNEQFF | TGTGCCAGCGCTGGAGAGCGGGGCAGCTCCTACAATGAGCAGTTCTTC
. | TRBJ2-1 | few | TRBV6-1 | CASSKGGRGAEQFF | TGTGCCAGCAGTAAGGGAGGACGCGGGGCTGAGCAGTTCTTC
. | TRBJ2-1 | few | TRBV20-1 | CSARGGAFYNEQFF | TGCAGTGCTAGAGGGGGGGCCTTTTACAATGAGCAGTTCTTC
. | TRBJ2-4 | . | TRBV5-1 | CARLTLDVAKNIQYF | TGCGCCAGACTAACCCTGGACGTAGCCAAAAACATTCAGTACTTC
. | TRBJ1-1 | many | TRBV12-3/TRBV12-4 | CASSFGVVTEAFF | TGTGCCAGCAGTTTTGGAGTAGTCACTGAAGCTTTCTTT
. | TRBJ2-5 | . | TRBV12-3/TRBV12-4 | CASSLSLARETQYF | TGTGCCAGCAGTTTAAGTCTAGCCAGGGAGACCCAGTACTTC
TRBD1 | TRBJ2-4 | . | TRBV11-2 | CASSLLAGTGAIQYF | TGTGCCAGCAGCTTATTAGCAGGGACAGGGGCCATTCAGTACTTC
. | TRBJ1-1 | few | TRBV11-2 | CASSLGLSALGTEAFF | TGTGCCAGCAGCTTAGGCCTTTCGGCTTTGGGGACTGAAGCTTTCTTT
. | TRBJ2-7 | . | TRBV12-3/TRBV12-4 | CASSLERFHEQYF | TGTGCCAGCAGTTTGGAGAGGTTTCACGAGCAGTACTTC
. | TRBJ1-5 | few | TRBV2 | CASSELRGQPQHF | TGTGCCAGCAGCGAGCTCAGGGGCCAGCCCCAGCATTTT
. | TRBJ2-1 | few | TRBV11-2 | CASSLEFPPWGAGSGNEQFF | TGTGCCAGCAGCTTAGAGTTCCCCCCATGGGGTGCAGGATCGGGCAATGAGCAGTTCTTC
. | TRBJ1-2 | few | TRBV12-3/TRBV12-4 | CASSLDQAINYGYTF | TGTGCCAGCAGTTTAGACCAGGCAATTAACTATGGCTACACCTTC
. | TRBJ1-1 | . | TRBV6-5 | CASSYLSTVLDGAFF | TGTGCCAGCAGTTACCTCTCGACAGTTCTAGATGGGGCTTTCTTT
TRBD1 | TRBJ2-7 | . | TRBV7-6 | CASSLRTGSHEQYF | TGTGCCAGCAGCCTTCGGACAGGGTCCCACGAGCAGTACTTC
TRBD1 | TRBJ1-4 | few | TRBV2 | CASRGTGGNEKLFF | TGTGCCAGCAGAGGGACAGGGGGCAATGAAAAACTGTTTTTT
. | TRBJ2-1 | . | TRBV19 | CASSSNPAAEQFF | TGTGCCAGTAGTTCGAACCCCGCAGCTGAGCAGTTCTTC
. | TRBJ2-5 | . | TRBV9 | CASSVGLRQETQYF | TGTGCCAGCAGCGTAGGGTTGCGACAAGAGACCCAGTACTTC
. | TRBJ2-3 | once | TRBV5-6 | CASSLNPGNTDTQYF | TGTGCCAGCAGCTTGAATCCTGGGAACACAGATACGCAGTATTTT
TRBD1 | TRBJ1-1 | few | TRBV19 | CASSITGANTEAFF | TGTGCCAGTAGTATTACAGGGGCGAACACTGAAGCTTTCTTT
TRBD1 | TRBJ2-7 | few | TRBV6-5 | CASSYSDRGLYEQYF | TGTGCCAGCAGTTACTCGGATAGGGGGCTCTACGAGCAGTACTTC